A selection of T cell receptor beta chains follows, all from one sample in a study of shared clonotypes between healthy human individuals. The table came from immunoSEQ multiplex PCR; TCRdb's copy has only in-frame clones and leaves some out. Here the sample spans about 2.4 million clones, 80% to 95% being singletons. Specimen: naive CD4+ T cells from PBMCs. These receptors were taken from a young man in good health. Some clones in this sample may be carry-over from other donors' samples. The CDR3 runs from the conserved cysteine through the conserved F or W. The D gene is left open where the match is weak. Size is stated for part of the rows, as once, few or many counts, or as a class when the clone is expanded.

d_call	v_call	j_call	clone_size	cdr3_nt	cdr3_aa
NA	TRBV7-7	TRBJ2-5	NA	TGTGCCAGCAGCTTAGCGGGGCACCAAGAGACCCAGTACTTC	CASSLAGHQETQYF
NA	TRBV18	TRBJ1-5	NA	TGTGCCAGCTCACCCCCGGACGGATATAGCAATCAGCCCCAGCATTTT	CASSPPDGYSNQPQHF
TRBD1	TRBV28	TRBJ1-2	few	TGTGCCAGCAGTCCACGGACAGGGGGCGACTATGGCTACACCTTC	CASSPRTGGDYGYTF
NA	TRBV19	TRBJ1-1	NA	TGTGCCAGTAGCCGGAGGACACCGAGAAGGAACACTGAAGCTTTCTTT	CASSRRTPRRNTEAFF
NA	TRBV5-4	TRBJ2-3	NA	TGTGCCAGCAGCTTGGCCGGGGGGCGAGATACGCAGTATTTT	CASSLAGGRDTQYF
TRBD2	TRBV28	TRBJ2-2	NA	TGTGCCAGCAGTTCTTCCGGGACTAGGGACACCGGGGAGCTGTTTTTT	CASSSSGTRDTGELFF
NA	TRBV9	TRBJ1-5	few	TGTGCCAGCAGCGCCGAGGACGGGGCCCAGCATTTT	CASSAEDGAQHF
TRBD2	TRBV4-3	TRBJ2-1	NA	TGCGCCAGCAGCCCACACGCTAGCGGTTCCTACAATGAGCAGTTCTTC	CASSPHASGSYNEQFF
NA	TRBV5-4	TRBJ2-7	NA	TGTGCCAGCCTAGCCCTGGGGTTCCGGGGAGTATGGCAGTACTTC	CASLALGFRGVWQYF
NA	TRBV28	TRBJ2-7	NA	TGTGCCAGCAGCCACCCCGGGTTGGACGAGCAGTACTTC	CASSHPGLDEQYF
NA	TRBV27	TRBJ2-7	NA	TGTGCCAGCAGTTTACTTTCGGTGTTACCCGGTCAGGGTTCCTACGAGCAGTACTTC	CASSLLSVLPGQGSYEQYF
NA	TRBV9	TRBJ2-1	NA	TGTGCCAGCAGCGTAGATTCGTTTTGGAGCAATGAGCAGTTCTTC	CASSVDSFWSNEQFF
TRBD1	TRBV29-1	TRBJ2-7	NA	TGCAGCGTTGAACAGGGGGCCCACGAGCAGTACTTC	CSVEQGAHEQYF
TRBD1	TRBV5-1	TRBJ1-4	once	TGCGCCAGCAGCCTAGGACAGGGGGAGACTAATGAAAAACTGTTTTTT	CASSLGQGETNEKLFF
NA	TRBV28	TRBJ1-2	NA	TGTGCCAGCAGTTCCCCCCGGGGCAGCCACCCTAACTATGGCTACACCTTC	CASSSPRGSHPNYGYTF
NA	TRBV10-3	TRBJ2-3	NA	TGTGCCATCAACCACGTCGGGAGCACAGATACGCAGTATTTT	CAINHVGSTDTQYF
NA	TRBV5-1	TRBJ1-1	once	TGCGCCAGCAGCTCAAACCGGGACATTGAAGCTTTCTTT	CASSSNRDIEAFF
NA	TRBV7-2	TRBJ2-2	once	TGTGCCAGCAGCTCCCCCTACCTGGGCACCGGGGAGCTGTTTTTT	CASSSPYLGTGELFF
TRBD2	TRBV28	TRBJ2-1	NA	TGTGCCAGCAGTTTAGCTAGCGGAGCAGCTGAGCAGTTCTTC	CASSLASGAAEQFF
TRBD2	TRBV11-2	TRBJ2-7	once	TGTGCCAGCAGCCCCCTTACTAGCGGGTCCTACGAGCAGTACTTC	CASSPLTSGSYEQYF
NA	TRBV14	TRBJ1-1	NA	TGTGCCAGCAGCCGATTTTTAGGCAGGGGATACACTGAAGCTTTCTTT	CASSRFLGRGYTEAFF
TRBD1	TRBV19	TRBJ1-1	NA	TGTGCCAGTAGACAGGGGGAAACCTACACTGAAGCTTTCTTT	CASRQGETYTEAFF
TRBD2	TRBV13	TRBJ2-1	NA	TGTGCCAGCAGCTCGCGGACTAGCGGGATCTACAATGAGCAGTTCTTC	CASSSRTSGIYNEQFF
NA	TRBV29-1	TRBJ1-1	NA	TGCAGCGTTGAAAACAAGGTGAACACTGAAGCTTTCTTT	CSVENKVNTEAFF
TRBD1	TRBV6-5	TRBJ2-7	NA	TGTGCCAGCAGTTACGGCCGGACAGGGGCCTACGAGCAGTACTTC	CASSYGRTGAYEQYF
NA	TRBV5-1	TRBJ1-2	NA	TGCGCCAGCAGCTTTACGGCAGCTAACTATGGCTACACCTTC	CASSFTAANYGYTF
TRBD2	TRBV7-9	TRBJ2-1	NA	TGTGCCAGCAGCCCTTCTTTAGCCCCCGGCGGGAGGAATGAGCAGTTCTTC	CASSPSLAPGGRNEQFF
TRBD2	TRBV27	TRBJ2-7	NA	TGTGCCAGCAGGGGGGTGGCTAGCGGGAGAAGGTCCTACGAGCAGTACTTC	CASRGVASGRRSYEQYF
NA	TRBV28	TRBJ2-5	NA	TGTGCCAGCAGTTCGTCTCGGGGGTTCCCAGAGACCCAGTACTTC	CASSSSRGFPETQYF
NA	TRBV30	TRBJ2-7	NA	TGTGCCTGGAGTGTCAAGACAGTGAACTACGAGCAGTACTTC	CAWSVKTVNYEQYF
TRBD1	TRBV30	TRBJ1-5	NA	TGTGCCTGGAGTGCACCCCCAACAGGGGGTACTACTCTTAGCAATCAGCCCCAGCATTTT	CAWSAPPTGGTTLSNQPQHF
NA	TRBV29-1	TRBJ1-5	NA	TGCAGCGTTAAGCAGAGCAATCAGCCCCAGCATTTT	CSVKQSNQPQHF